A single sample is the source of the 25 T cell receptor beta chains below, sequenced in a study of vaccination and CD4 T cells after COVID-19. Sequenced with the Oncomine TCR Beta short-read assay was DNA taken from cultured CD4+ T cells. TCRdb reprocessed the PCR reads with MiXCR, giving one entry per CDR3 protein. This sample has about 20,000 distinct CDR3 sequences, with about half found just once. Treatment meaning: approximately nine-day PBMC culture with coronavirus spike peptide pools or control peptides (ViraFEST assay). These receptors have no identified antigens. Sequenced sample: CD4+ T cells from blood, cultured in vitro. The receptors were sampled from a human donor who had recovered from COVID-19.

This clonotype was counted once. CDR3 nucleotides: TGTGCCAGCAGCTTCGAGGTCCCTGGGGCCAACGTCCTGACTTTC. As protein: CASSFEVPGANVLTF. The genes are TRBV5-6 and TRBJ2-6; D is undetermined. The CDR3 contains 15 residues. The V and J ends lost 2 bases and 2 bases respectively, with 8 bases between them. In germline, CDR1 is SGHDT, CDR2 YYEEEE.

The CDR3 sequence: CSVGGTGVSDTQYF. CDR3 coding DNA: TGCAGCGTGGGGGGGACAGGGGTTTCCGATACGCAGTATTTT. The chain carries TRBV29-1 and TRBJ2-3, with 10 bases matching TRBD1. Trimming removed 6 bases from V and 6 bases from J; junction bases left unmatched: 9. The CDR3 consists of 14 residues. The germline V gene encodes CDR1 SQVTM and CDR2 ANQGSEA.

The V and J genes are TRBV20-1 and TRBJ2-5; 9 bases line up with TRBD1. The CDR3 loop spans 14 amino acids. Germline CDR1 is DFQATT and CDR2 is SNEGSKA (reference sequence). J lost 5 bases, V lost 5 bases, and 9 bases had no gene match. The CDR3 DNA follows: TGCAGTGCTGCCTGGACAGGGGAGTCGGAGACCCAGTACTTC. This encodes CSAAWTGESETQYF.

This chain uses TRBV4-3 with TRBJ1-1; D unresolved. Trimming removed 2 bases from V and 1 base from J, with 8 bases in between. CDR3 size: 14 residues. Germline V gene sequence: CDR1 LGHNA, CDR2 YSLEER. CDR3 sequence (DNA): TGCGCCAGCAGCCAACAGAACACGAACACTGAAGCTTTCTTT. Its protein is CASSQQNTNTEAFF.

The chain uses TRBV10-3 and TRBJ2-7; D call uncertain. Germline V lookup: CDR1 ENHRY, CDR2 SYGVKD. The CDR3 spans 12 residues. Trimming took off 5 bases at V and 3 bases at J, with 8 bases between the two ends. The CDR3 spells CAISTFNYEQYF. As DNA, the CDR3 is TGTGCCATCAGTACCTTTAACTACGAGCAGTACTTC.

The chain joins TRBV6-5 to TRBJ1-1; D is possibly TRBD1 (5 bases). CDR1 is MNHEY and CDR2 is SVGAGI in the germline V gene. V lost 4 bases to trimming and J lost 4 bases, with 7 bases between them. There are 12 residues in the CDR3. The CDR3 spells CASSSGTTEAFF. The CDR3 DNA reads TGTGCCAGCAGTTCCGGGACCACTGAAGCTTTCTTT.

This clonotype was picked up a small number of times. This chain connects TRBV19 to TRBJ1-5; no clear D gene. The length of the CDR3 is 16 residues. Germline loops: CDR1 LNHDA, CDR2 SQIVND (reference sequence). V was clipped by 5 bases and J by 0 bases, with 14 bases between them. The CDR3 DNA is TGTGCCAGTAGTTCGACCGGGGTGCGTAGCAATCAGCCCCAGCATTTT. Protein: CASSSTGVRSNQPQHF.

The chain joins TRBV7-9 to TRBJ1-3; TRBD1 is a possible D gene (5 bases). CDR1 is SEHNR, CDR2 FQNEAQ, per germline (reference sequence). V dropped 5 bases and J dropped 7 bases, with 12 bases sitting between them. This CDR3 comprises 13 residues. This chain's CDR3 is CASSKGPRNTIYF. The CDR3 region has the DNA TGTGCCAGCAGCAAGGGACCGAGGAACACCATATATTTT.

J is TRBJ2-5 and V is TRBV2, with D unclear. The CDR3 totals 10 residues. Germline CDR1 reads SNHLY; CDR2 reads FYNNEI. Between the trimmed V and J ends, which lost 4 bases and 10 bases, there was a span of 7 bases. CDR3: CASSATSQYF. The CDR3 DNA reads TGTGCCAGCAGTGCGACGAGCCAGTACTTC. Based on the CDR3 plus reference TRBV2 and TRBJ2-5, the full variable domain is EPEVTQTPSHQVTQMGQEVILRCVPISNHLYFYWYRQILGQKVEFLVSFYNNEISEKSEIFDDQFSVERPDGSNFTLKIRSTKLEDSAMYFCASSATSQYFGPGTRLLVL.

This chain joins TRBV7-2 and TRBJ2-7; possibly TRBD2 for D (6 bases). The ends were cut back, 1 base at V and 5 bases at J, with 12 bases in the middle. The CDR3 consists of 14 residues. Germline CDR1 is SGHTA and CDR2 is FQGNSA. The CDR3 loop reads CASSLVGGADEQYF. CDR3 nucleotides: TGTGCCAGCAGCTTAGTTGGAGGGGCGGACGAGCAGTACTTC.

The chain couples TRBV19 to TRBJ2-4, with TRBD1 matching 7 bases. Per germline, CDR1 LNHDA and CDR2 SQIVND (reference sequence). J gave up 6 bases and V 7 bases, and 12 bases lay outside the gene matches. CDR3 length equals 15 residues. CDR3 loop: CASTTMLGQANIQYF. The CDR3 DNA reads TGTGCCAGTACCACCATGCTTGGACAGGCAAACATTCAGTACTTC.

This chain joins TRBV12-3 or TRBV12-4 and TRBJ1-5; a weak D match, TRBD1 (5 bases). The V and J ends lost 6 bases and 5 bases respectively, with 14 bases between them. The CDR3 runs to 14 residues. The CDR3 spells CASSLGREDQPQHF. The CDR3 DNA reads as TGTGCCAGCAGCCTGGGACGGGAAGATCAGCCCCAGCATTTT.

The V call is TRBV11-2, the J call TRBJ1-2; maybe TRBD1 (5 bases). Trimming stripped 5 bases from V and 7 bases from J, with 14 bases between. Per the germline V gene, CDR1 is SGHAT and CDR2 is FQNNGV. CDR3 length: 13 amino acids. The CDR3 region is CASSPSTGGGYTF. The DNA for the CDR3 is TGTGCCAGCAGCCCCAGCACAGGCGGTGGCTACACCTTC.

J is TRBJ1-6 and V is TRBV19; possibly TRBD1 for D (5 bases). This CDR3 has 17 residues. Germline V gene data show CDR1 as LNHDA and CDR2 as SQIVND (reference sequence). The V and J ends lost 5 bases and 2 bases respectively, with 16 bases between them. The CDR3 nucleotides are TGTGCCAGTAGTCTCCGGGACCGCCGAACCTATAATTCACCCCTCCACTTT. Protein sequence: CASSLRDRRTYNSPLHF.

This chain links TRBV7-8 with TRBJ1-1; D perhaps matches TRBD1 (5 bases). Germline-derived CDR1 and CDR2 are SGHVS and FQNEAQ. This CDR3 is 15 amino acids long. The ends were cut back, 5 bases at V and 3 bases at J, with 16 bases in the middle. The CDR3 DNA reads as TGTGCCAGCAGCCACTCAGGGTTAATGGACACTGAAGCTTTCTTT. Its protein is CASSHSGLMDTEAFF.

In this sample, this clonotype turned up a few times. This chain joins TRBV30 and TRBJ1-5, with TRBD1 matching 9 bases. Germline V gene data show CDR1 as GTSNPN and CDR2 as SVGIG (reference sequence). The CDR3 covers 13 residues. V trimming: 8 bases; J trimming: 3 bases; junction bases outside the gene matches: 5. The CDR3 DNA reads TGTGCCACAAACAGGGGGCCCAATCAGCCCCAGCATTTT. This codes for CATNRGPNQPQHF.

The chain has TRBV1 and TRBJ2-3; the tabulated D call, TRBD2, remains unverified against the DNA. TRBV1 is a listed pseudogene. The CDR3 spans 15 residues. The CDR3 DNA follows: TGCACCAGCAGCCAGGAGGGGTGGAACACAGATACGCAGTATTTT. Its translation: CTSSQEGWNTDTQYF.

V is TRBV27 and J is TRBJ2-3; no clear D gene. The germline V gene has CDR1 MNHEY and CDR2 SMNVEV (reference sequence). The CDR3 has 15 residues. Trimming removed 4 bases at V and 0 bases at J, with 11 bases between. CDR3 residues: CASSWGPSSTDTQYF. For the CDR3, the DNA is TGTGCCAGCAGTTGGGGTCCCTCTAGCACAGATACGCAGTATTTT.

The chain is built from TRBV7-8 and TRBJ1-2; TRBD1 is a possible D gene (6 bases). The CDR3 covers 14 residues. Germline lookup yields CDR1 SGHVS and CDR2 FQNEAQ. Trimming cost V 2 bases and J 3 bases, with 10 bases left between them. CDR3 coding DNA: TGTGCCAGCAGCTTATCCAGGGGACACTATGGCTACACCTTC. Its translation is CASSLSRGHYGYTF.

This clonotype was counted only a few times. This sequence joins TRBV2 and TRBJ2-2, with 8 bases lining up with TRBD2. The CDR3 runs to 14 residues. Germline trimming cut 6 bases from V and 6 bases from J; bases unmatched to any gene: 6. CDR1 is SNHLY and CDR2 is FYNNEI in the germline V gene. CDR3 bases: TGTGCCAGCAGATCCGGGACTAGTGCCGGGGAGCTGTTTTTT. This encodes CASRSGTSAGELFF. Full variable domain (outside the CDR3, taken from reference TRBV2 and TRBJ2-2): EPEVTQTPSHQVTQMGQEVILRCVPISNHLYFYWYRQILGQKVEFLVSFYNNEISEKSEIFDDQFSVERPDGSNFTLKIRSTKLEDSAMYFCASRSGTSAGELFFGEGSRLTVL.

This clonotype has just a few counts. The CDR3 spells CASSLDSYEKLFF. The DNA of the CDR3 is TGTGCCAGCAGTTTAGACAGTTATGAAAAACTGTTTTTT. V gene TRBV27 combines with J gene TRBJ1-4; possibly TRBD1 for D (5 bases). The germline CDR1 and CDR2 sequences are MNHEY and SMNVEV (reference sequence). The CDR3 sequence is 13 residues long. With 2 bases removed from V and 6 bases from J, the gap between germline ends came to 7 bases.

The chain combines TRBV5-5 with TRBJ1-5; maybe TRBD1 (6 bases). Germline loops: CDR1 SGHKS, CDR2 YYEKEE (reference sequence). The CDR3 totals 15 residues. Trimming pared 3 bases from V and 3 bases from J, leaving 13 bases between. CDR3 in DNA: TGTGCCAGCAGCTATCTACAGGGAAACAATCAGCCCCAGCATTTT. Translating gives CASSYLQGNNQPQHF. Combining the CDR3 with reference TRBV5-5 and TRBJ1-5 gives the whole variable domain DAGVTQSPTHLIKTRGQQVTLRCSPISGHKSVSWYQQVLGQGPQFIFQYYEKEERGRGNFPDRFSARQFPNYSSELNVNALLLGDSALYLCASSYLQGNNQPQHFGDGTRLSIL.

Only a few counts were recorded for this clonotype. V and J are TRBV20-1 and TRBJ2-3; D is unclear. CDR1 is DFQATT, CDR2 SNEGSKA, per germline (reference sequence). Trimming took off 6 bases at V and 2 bases at J, with 9 bases between the two ends. The CDR3 runs 12 residues. CDR3 in amino acids: CSAIGSTDTQYF. CDR3 nucleotides: TGCAGTGCGATCGGTTCCACAGATACGCAGTATTTT.

The chain employs TRBV2 and TRBJ1-5, with TRBD1 identical over 10 bases. Per the germline V gene, CDR1 is SNHLY and CDR2 is FYNNEI. V lost 2 bases, J lost 7 bases, and 5 bases stayed unmatched. This CDR3 has 15 residues. The CDR3 loop is CASSETGTGAQPQHF. CDR3 DNA sequence: TGTGCCAGCAGTGAAACCGGGACAGGGGCCCAGCCCCAGCATTTT.

The chain joins TRBV11-3 to TRBJ1-2; perhaps TRBD1 as D (5 bases). CDR3 size: 15 residues. Germline CDR1 and CDR2: SGHNT and YENEEA. V was trimmed by 4 bases and J by 3 bases, leaving 15 bases between them. Written as DNA, the CDR3 is TGTGCCAGCAGCTCGGCCGGGGCGATGGACTATGGCTACACCTTC. It translates to CASSSAGAMDYGYTF.